This T cell receptor (beta chain) was captured in a study of blood T cells in healthy people across ages. CDR1 and CDR2 (germline): SGHTA, FQGNSA. The length of the CDR3 is 15 residues. The draw of peripheral blood yielded roughly 10 milliliters from each donor. The authors ran a second PCR of 7 to 11 cycles using a sample-barcoded 5' primer and a J-beta primer mix. TCRdb recomputed calls from the 5' RACE reads with MiXCR, one row per CDR3 protein. The sample holds 790,000 or so distinct CDR3 sequences, 56% seen once. Sequencing was done on a sample of blood. The chain links TRBV7-2 to TRBJ2-5; D is possibly TRBD1 (6 bases). The J call is doubtful: the DNA matches TRBJ2-7 better. This clonotype was sampled from a man aged 35 to 55 in good health. This chain's CDR3 is CASSPRGGRGSEQYF. The CDR3 DNA is TGTGCCAGCAGCCCGCGTGGGGGCCGAGGTTCCGAGCAGTACTTC.